These 17 T cell receptor beta chains originate from one sample sequenced in a study of cytomegalovirus exposure and HLA in healthy donors. Primers included in the PCR were 60 Vbeta and 13 Jbeta primers. The assay was immunoSEQ multiplex PCR, and TCRdb's table has in-frame clones only and misses some. The sample has about 120,000 clones; roughly three fifths are singletons. Sequences were obtained from PBMCs. The receptors derive from a man between 18 and 29 years old in good health and CMV-seronegative.

J is TRBJ2-3 and V is TRBV4-1; D perhaps matches TRBD1 (5 bases). The CDR3 runs to 14 residues. V lost 0 bases and J 2 bases, leaving 6 bases between the germline ends. From germline, CDR1 is MGHRA and CDR2 YSYEKL. CDR3 nucleotides: TGCGCCAGCAGCCAAGAAGGGGTCACAGATACGCAGTATTTT. It specifies CASSQEGVTDTQYF.

The CDR3 reads CASSLYTQGSNTEAFF. CDR3 bases: TGCGCCAGCAGCTTGTACACCCAGGGCTCGAACACTGAAGCTTTCTTT. The chain has TRBV5-1 and TRBJ1-1, with D perhaps matching TRBD1 (5 bases). V was cut by 1 base and J by 1 base, with 14 bases left in between. The CDR3 has 16 amino acids. Per germline, CDR1 SGHRS and CDR2 YFSETQ.

The chain recombines TRBV4-3 with TRBJ2-7; the match to TRBD2 covers 13 bases. Germline V CDR1 and CDR2: LGHNA, YSLEER. With V trimmed by 5 bases and J by 4 bases, 5 bases remained unmatched. The CDR3 extends over 15 amino acids. CDR3 sequence: CASSSGTSGTYEQYF. CDR3 nucleotides: TGCGCCAGCAGCTCGGGGACTAGCGGGACTTACGAGCAGTACTTC.

The chain links TRBV7-9 to TRBJ2-5, with 11 bases that match TRBD2. Trimming at V came to 4 bases and at J to 0 bases, leaving 1 base not matched to a gene. The germline gives CDR1 SEHNR, CDR2 FQNEAQ (reference sequence). The CDR3 runs to 15 residues. In DNA form, the CDR3 reads TGTGCCAGCAGCTCACTAGCGGGGGACCAAGAGACCCAGTACTTC. The encoded protein is CASSSLAGDQETQYF.

On this clone: One end of the junction fails to match germline, which may point to a read error. The rearrangement joins TRBV2 to TRBJ1-1; no definite D call. The germline V gene has CDR1 SNHLY and CDR2 FYNNEI. The CDR3 sequence is 10 residues long. This chain's CDR3 is CASSEPSTQF. In nucleotides, the CDR3 is TGTGCCAGCAGTGAACCAAGTACTCAATTT.

This chain connects TRBV6-5 to TRBJ1-4; D call uncertain. V was clipped by 5 bases and J by 10 bases, with 20 bases between them. CDR1 is MNHEY and CDR2 is SVGAGI in the germline V gene. CDR3 size: 15 residues. CDR3 DNA: TGTGCCAGCAGTCCCTCCCAGTGGCAAGATGGAAAACTGTTTTTT. Translated: CASSPSQWQDGKLFF.

J is TRBJ2-3 and V is TRBV19; 8 bases are a match to TRBD1. Germline V gene data show CDR1 as LNHDA and CDR2 as SQIVND (reference sequence). J was trimmed by 0 bases and V by 3 bases; bases with no gene match: 8. This CDR3 spans 17 amino acids. The CDR3 DNA reads TGTGCCAGTAGTATTGCCTACAGGGGGATAAGCACAGATACGCAGTATTTT. This sequence encodes CASSIAYRGISTDTQYF. Based on the CDR3 plus reference TRBV19 and TRBJ2-3, the full variable domain is DGGITQSPKYLFRKEGQNVTLSCEQNLNHDAMYWYRQDPGQGLRLIYYSQIVNDFQKGDIAEGYSVSREKKESFPLTVTSAQKNPTAFYLCASSIAYRGISTDTQYFGPGTRLTVL.

The chain combines TRBV19 with TRBJ2-1, with D possibly TRBD2 on 5 matching bases. CDR1 LNHDA and CDR2 SQIVND come from the germline V gene (reference sequence). The CDR3 runs 16 residues. Trimming removed 7 bases from V and 3 bases from J, with 19 bases in between. Here the CDR3 reads CASTPQSSRGYNEQFF. The CDR3 nucleotides are TGTGCCAGTACCCCCCAAAGTAGTCGGGGCTACAATGAGCAGTTCTTC.

CDR3 sequence: CASSDSLFGQGGSDTQYF. Written as DNA, the CDR3 is TGTGCCAGCAGTGACTCCTTATTCGGACAGGGTGGGTCAGATACGCAGTATTTT. This sequence joins TRBV6-4 and TRBJ2-3, with 8 bases that match TRBD1. J lost 4 bases, V lost 0 bases, and 12 bases had no gene match. CDR3 size: 18 residues. CDR1 is MRHNA, CDR2 SNTAGT, per germline.

The J gene is TRBJ2-7, the V gene TRBV27; D is possibly TRBD1 (5 bases). The ends were cut back, 4 bases at V and 6 bases at J, with 13 bases in the middle. The CDR3 covers 13 residues. Looked up from germline, CDR1 is MNHEY and CDR2 is SMNVEV (reference sequence). CDR3 sequence (DNA): TGTGCCAGCAGTTCGGAGACGGACATCGAGCAGTACTTC. This codes for CASSSETDIEQYF.

This clone was counted a few times. This chain joins TRBV30 and TRBJ2-2; the D is unclear. Trimming pared 0 bases from V and 2 bases from J, leaving 10 bases between. CDR3 length: 15 residues. The germline V gene has CDR1 GTSNPN and CDR2 SVGIG (reference sequence). The CDR3 reads CAWSVSWSNTGELFF. In DNA, the CDR3 is TGTGCCTGGAGTGTAAGCTGGAGTAACACCGGGGAGCTGTTTTTT.

The V gene is TRBV6-6, the J gene TRBJ1-3; D uncertain. Germline CDR1 MNHNY, CDR2 SVGAGI (reference sequence). V gave up 0 bases and J gave up 4 bases, with 10 bases separating them. The CDR3 length is 15 residues. CDR3 bases: TGTGCCAGCAGTTACTCGGTTGCCAGGGGAAACACCATATATTTT. Its translation: CASSYSVARGNTIYF.

This clone occurred once. J is TRBJ2-7 and V is TRBV27; D is perhaps TRBD2 (6 bases). This CDR3 is built from 14 residues. V lost 3 bases and J lost 0, with 9 bases in between. From germline, CDR1 is MNHEY and CDR2 SMNVEV (reference sequence). Here the CDR3 reads CASSLGGSSYEQYF. The DNA for the CDR3 is TGTGCCAGCAGTTTGGGGGGAAGCTCCTACGAGCAGTACTTC.

The V call is TRBV10-3, the J call TRBJ2-7, with TRBD1 as a possible D gene (6 bases). Trimming shortened V by 0 bases and J by 9 bases, and 9 bases separated the two germline ends. This CDR3 region has 12 residues. Looked up from germline, CDR1 is ENHRY and CDR2 is SYGVKD. For the CDR3, the DNA is TGTGCCATCAGTGAGTCTCTACAGGGGCAGTACTTC. This codes for CAISESLQGQYF.

V is TRBV28 and J is TRBJ1-2; a possible D gene is TRBD1 (5 bases). The germline V gene has CDR1 MDHEN and CDR2 SYDVKM. The CDR3 covers 15 residues. V dropped 6 bases and J dropped 4 bases, with 18 bases sitting between them. The CDR3 region has the DNA TGTGCCAGCAGCTGGGGGGGAGTTTACTTCTATGGCTACACCTTC. Translating gives CASSWGGVYFYGYTF.

The gene calls are TRBV6-1 and TRBJ1-4, with D possibly matching TRBD1 (6 bases). The V gene lost 2 bases and the J gene lost 7 bases, with 20 bases spanning the gap. This CDR3 is built from 17 residues. Germline values: CDR1 MNHNS, CDR2 SASEGT. In DNA, the CDR3 is TGTGCCAGCAGTGAATTAGGAAGGACAGCAACCATTGAAAAACTGTTTTTT. It yields the protein CASSELGRTATIEKLFF.

CDR3 region: CSVDKMTGGTEAFF. Written as DNA, the CDR3 is TGCAGCGTTGACAAGATGACAGGGGGAACTGAAGCTTTCTTT. V gene TRBV29-1 combines with J gene TRBJ1-1, with 9 bases lining up with TRBD1. Germline V gene sequence: CDR1 SQVTM, CDR2 ANQGSEA. The CDR3 contains 14 residues. The J segment lost 5 bases and the V segment lost 3 bases, leaving 7 bases of the junction unmatched.